This T cell receptor beta chain was profiled in a study of OX40 agonist ivuxolimab in advanced cancers. Regarding the study as a whole: Partial responders dosed at 0.1-3.0 mg/kg displayed clonal expansion ranking among the lowest.

The CDR3 loop spans 16 amino acids. Germline values: CDR1 LNHDA, CDR2 SQIVND (reference sequence). V lost 6 bases, J lost 2 bases, and 6 bases stayed unmatched. A note on this clone: As yet, its antigen is unknown.

The method was immunoSEQ multiplex PCR; TCRdb's version includes in-frame clones alone and lacks a portion of them. This table holds approximately 74,000 clones, 90% found once. This rearrangement joins TRBV19 to TRBJ2-3; 12 bases agree with TRBD2. The TCR sequence derives from an adult with an advanced solid tumor such as melanoma, head and neck, liver or kidney cancer. Sequences were derived from CD4+ or CD8+ T cells sorted from blood, sampled in a trial of the OX40 agonist ivuxolimab. The CDR3 DNA reads TGTGCCAGTAGCAAAAGGACTAGCGGGGCCACAGATACGCAGTATTTT. Amino acids: CASSKRTSGATDTQYF.